These 8 T cell receptor beta chains originate from one sample sequenced in a study of T cell clonality in common variable immunodeficiency. Notes on the study in general: In common variable immunodeficiency, TCR beta chains reportedly carried fewer deletions and N-nucleotide insertions.

Only in-frame clones appear in the TCRdb table, and some are missing; sequencing was by immunoSEQ multiplex PCR. Observed in the sample are approximately 16,000 clones, none of them singletons. Which antigens these TCRs recognize remains unknown. The sample taken for sequencing was peripheral blood mononuclear cells. The receptors were sampled from a human donor with common variable immunodeficiency.

Regarding this clone: The CDR3 goes on 3 residues after the read ends, and that part is filled in from the germline J gene. The rearrangement joins TRBV2 to TRBJ1-5; D might be TRBD1 (5 bases). CDR1 and CDR2 (germline): SNHLY, FYNNEI. The V end lost 7 bases, the J end lost 3 bases, and 7 bases lay between the germline ends. This CDR3 is built from 12 residues. The DNA read from the CDR3 is TGTGCCAGCACCAGGGCCAATCAGCCC. This translates into CASTRANQP. The CDR3 as a whole reads CASTRANQPQHF.

This clone was observed many times. Sequencing ends 3 residues short of the CDR3 end; the germline J gene provides the rest. The chain recombines TRBV7-2 with TRBJ2-5; maybe TRBD1 (5 bases). Between the trimmed V and J ends, which lost 1 base and 5 bases, there was a span of 11 bases. The CDR3 covers 14 residues. CDR1 is SGHTA and CDR2 is FQGNSA in the germline V gene. The CDR3 spells CASSLVGQTETQYF. The sequenced CDR3 bases are TGTGCCAGCAGCTTAGTGGGGCAAACGGAGACC.

This clone was found a few times. The missing CDR3 end, 3 residues past where the read stops, is filled in from the germline J gene. This chain joins TRBV7-2 and TRBJ1-1; 7 bases agree with TRBD1. The germline V gene encodes CDR1 SGHTA and CDR2 FQGNSA. CDR3 length: 14 amino acids. Trimming cost V 6 bases and J 5 bases; bases outside gene matches: 9. The DNA read from the CDR3 is TGTGCCAGCAGACAGGACAGGTTGCGGACTGAA. It translates to CASRQDRLRTE. The CDR3, in full, reads CASRQDRLRTEAFF.

Turning to this clone: The missing CDR3 end, 3 residues past where the read stops, is filled in from the germline J gene. This rearrangement joins TRBV2 to TRBJ2-3; weak D call: TRBD1 (6 bases). The ends were cut back, 4 bases at V and 0 bases at J, with 11 bases in the middle. This CDR3 is 15 amino acids long. The germline CDR1 and CDR2 sequences are SNHLY and FYNNEI. CDR3 bases read: TGTGCCAGCAGTGCCGAGGGGGTTAGCACAGATACG. Amino acids: CASSAEGVSTDT. The whole CDR3 sequence reads CASSAEGVSTDTQYF.

This clone was detected ten times or more. Read sequence stops 3 residues before the CDR3 end, and the germline J gene provides the missing end. The gene calls are TRBV10-3 and TRBJ1-1; possibly TRBD1 for D (6 bases). Germline CDR1 ENHRY, CDR2 SYGVKD. V dropped 6 bases and J dropped 4 bases, with 9 bases sitting between them. This CDR3 has 12 residues. The CDR3 DNA, read in part, is TGTGCCATCAGCCAGGGGCCCACTGAA. As protein: CAISQGPTE. The full CDR3 protein is CAISQGPTEAFF.

This clone has just a few counts. It may be a read error: a sequence one base away is much more abundant. The read gets to within 3 residues of the CDR3 end, and the germline J gene fills in the rest. The chain recombines TRBV5-6 with TRBJ2-5; a possible D gene is TRBD1 (5 bases). The CDR3 is 11 amino acids. Germline values: CDR1 SGHDT, CDR2 YYEEEE. V shed 4 bases and J shed 5 bases, with 6 bases lying between them. This CDR3 is CASSAGETQYF. The DNA read from the CDR3 is TGTGCCAGCAGCGCAGGGGAGACC.

By sample fraction, this clone is medium-sized. With the read ending 3 residues before the CDR3 end, the germline J gene is used to fill in that end. The V call is TRBV7-6, the J call TRBJ2-7, with 10 nucleotides matching TRBD2. V was pared by 2 bases and J by 3 bases, with 4 bases of the junction left unmatched. The V gene's germline CDR1 is SGHVS and CDR2 FNYEAQ. The CDR3 is 15 amino acids. CDR3 region: CASSLTTSGDYEQYF. The CDR3 DNA, read in part, is TGTGCCAGCAGCTTAACAACTAGCGGGGACTACGAG.

This clone was picked up a small number of times. The read stops 3 residues short of the end of the CDR3; the missing end is completed from the germline J gene. The J gene is TRBJ2-5, the V gene TRBV18; D possibly uses TRBD1 or TRBD2 (5 bases each). Trimming shortened V by 1 base and J by 5 bases, and 14 bases separated the two germline ends. Germline values: CDR1 KGHSH, CDR2 LQKENI. This CDR3 has 15 residues. The part of the CDR3 DNA that was read is TGTGCCAGCTCACCACGGTCAGGGAGTCAGGAGACC. This gives the protein CASSPRSGSQET. From start to end, the CDR3 is CASSPRSGSQETQYF.